The T cell receptor (beta chain) under discussion was sequenced for a study of T cell responses to AZD1222 COVID-19 vaccine. Study findings and constraints: Just five to seven people given AZD1222 tested seropositive at baseline. Possibly, clonal diversity was underestimated; donors were largely white British and included more females. Repertoire sampling occurred only after the peak T cell response.

Comment on this clone: The antigen is unknown.

Some clones are missing from TCRdb's copy, which holds only in-frame ones; the method was immunoSEQ multiplex PCR. The sample holds about 82,000 clones, 92% seen once. V was cut by 6 bases and J by 2 bases, with 1 base left in between. From germline, CDR1 is PRHDT and CDR2 FYEKMQ (reference sequence). The CDR3 is 10 amino acids. The chain recombines TRBV13 with TRBJ1-1, with D uncertain. The material was peripheral blood, obtained 28 days after the second AZD1222 dose. This receptor was identified in an adult who received the AZD1222 COVID-19 vaccine. The CDR3 here is CASSNTEAFF. The CDR3, as DNA: TGTGCCAGCAGTAACACTGAAGCTTTCTTT.